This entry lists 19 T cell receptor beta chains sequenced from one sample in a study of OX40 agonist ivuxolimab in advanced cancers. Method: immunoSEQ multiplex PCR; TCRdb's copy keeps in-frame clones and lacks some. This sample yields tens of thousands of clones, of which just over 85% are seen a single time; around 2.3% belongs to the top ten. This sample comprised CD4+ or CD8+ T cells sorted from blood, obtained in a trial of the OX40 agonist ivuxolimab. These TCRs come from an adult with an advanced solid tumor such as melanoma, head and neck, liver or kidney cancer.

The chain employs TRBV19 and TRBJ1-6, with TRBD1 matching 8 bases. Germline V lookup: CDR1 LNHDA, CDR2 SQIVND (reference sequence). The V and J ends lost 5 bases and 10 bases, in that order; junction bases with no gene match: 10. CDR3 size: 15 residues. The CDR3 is CASSAPGQARSPLHF. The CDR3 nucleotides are TGTGCCAGTAGTGCACCGGGACAGGCCAGATCACCCCTCCACTTT.

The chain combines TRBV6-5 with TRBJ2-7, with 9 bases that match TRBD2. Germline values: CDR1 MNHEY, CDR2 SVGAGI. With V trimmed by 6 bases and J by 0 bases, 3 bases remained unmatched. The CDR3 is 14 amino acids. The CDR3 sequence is CASRGLASSYEQYF. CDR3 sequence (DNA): TGTGCCAGCAGGGGACTAGCCAGCTCCTACGAGCAGTACTTC.

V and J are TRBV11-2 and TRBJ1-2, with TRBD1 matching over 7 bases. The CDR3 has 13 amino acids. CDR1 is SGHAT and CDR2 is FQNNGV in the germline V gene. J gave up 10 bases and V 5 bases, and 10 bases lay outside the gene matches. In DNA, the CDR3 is TGTGCCAGCAGCCGTTCTGACAGGGCGGACTACACCTTC. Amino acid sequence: CASSRSDRADYTF. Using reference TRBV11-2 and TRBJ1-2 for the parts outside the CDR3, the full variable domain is EAGVAQSPRYKIIEKRQSVAFWCNPISGHATLYWYQQILGQGPKLLIQFQNNGVVDDSQLPKDRFSAERLKGVDSTLKIQPAKLEDSAVYLCASSRSDRADYTFGSGTRLTVV.

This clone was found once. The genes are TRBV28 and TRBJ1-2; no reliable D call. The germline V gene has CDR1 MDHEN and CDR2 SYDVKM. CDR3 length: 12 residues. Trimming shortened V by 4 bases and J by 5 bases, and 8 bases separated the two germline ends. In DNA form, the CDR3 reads TGTGCCAGCAGTTCTCAGTTATATGGCTACACCTTC. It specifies CASSSQLYGYTF.

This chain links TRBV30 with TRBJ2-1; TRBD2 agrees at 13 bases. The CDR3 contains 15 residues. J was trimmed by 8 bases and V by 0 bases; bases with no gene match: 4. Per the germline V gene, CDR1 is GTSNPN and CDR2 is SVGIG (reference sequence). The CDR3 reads CAWSVTSGGADEQFF. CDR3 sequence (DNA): TGTGCCTGGAGTGTAACTAGCGGGGGGGCGGATGAGCAGTTCTTC. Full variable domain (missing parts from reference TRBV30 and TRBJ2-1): SQTIHQWPATLVQPVGSPLSLECTVEGTSNPNLYWYRQAAGRGLQLLFYSVGIGQISSEVPQNLSASRPQDRQFILSSKKLLLSDSGFYLCAWSVTSGGADEQFFGPGTRLTVL.

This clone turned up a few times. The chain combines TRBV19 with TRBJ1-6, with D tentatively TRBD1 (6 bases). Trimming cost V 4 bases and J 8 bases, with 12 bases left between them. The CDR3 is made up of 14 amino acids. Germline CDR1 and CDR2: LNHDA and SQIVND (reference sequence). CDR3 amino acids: CASSKTGIDSPLHF. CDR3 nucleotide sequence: TGTGCCAGTAGTAAAACAGGGATCGATTCACCCCTCCACTTT.

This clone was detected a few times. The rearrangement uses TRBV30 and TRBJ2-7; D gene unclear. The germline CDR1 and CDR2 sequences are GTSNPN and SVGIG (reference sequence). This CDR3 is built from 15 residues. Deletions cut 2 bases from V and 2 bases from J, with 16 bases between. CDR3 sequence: CAWSSSRAGPYEQYF. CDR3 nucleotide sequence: TGTGCCTGGAGTAGTTCGCGCGCAGGCCCCTACGAGCAGTACTTC.

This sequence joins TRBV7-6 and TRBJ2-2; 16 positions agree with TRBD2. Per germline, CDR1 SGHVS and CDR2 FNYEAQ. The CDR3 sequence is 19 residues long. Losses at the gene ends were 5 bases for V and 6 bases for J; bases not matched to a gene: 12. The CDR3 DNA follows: TGTGCCAGCAGCCCGGGACTAGCGGGGGGGCCATTCGGAGCCGGGGAGCTGTTTTTT. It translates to CASSPGLAGGPFGAGELFF.

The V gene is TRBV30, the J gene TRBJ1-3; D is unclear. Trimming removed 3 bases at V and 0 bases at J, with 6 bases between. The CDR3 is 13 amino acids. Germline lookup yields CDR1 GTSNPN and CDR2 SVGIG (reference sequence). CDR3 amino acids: CAWRERSGNTIYF. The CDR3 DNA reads TGTGCCTGGAGAGAGCGCTCTGGAAACACCATATATTTT.

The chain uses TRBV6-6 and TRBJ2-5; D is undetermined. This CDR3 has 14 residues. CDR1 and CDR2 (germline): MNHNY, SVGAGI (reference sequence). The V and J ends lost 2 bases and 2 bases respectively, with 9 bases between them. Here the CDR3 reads CASSYPQEQETQYF. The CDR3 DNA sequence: TGTGCCAGCAGTTACCCACAAGAGCAAGAGACCCAGTACTTC.

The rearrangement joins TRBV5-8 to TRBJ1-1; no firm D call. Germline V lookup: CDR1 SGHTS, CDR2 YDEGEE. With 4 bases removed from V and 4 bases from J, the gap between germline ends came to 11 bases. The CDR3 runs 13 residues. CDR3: CASSRKRGTEAFF. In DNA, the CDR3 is TGTGCCAGCAGCCGCAAACGGGGCACTGAAGCTTTCTTT. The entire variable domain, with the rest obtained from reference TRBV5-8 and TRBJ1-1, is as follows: EAGVTQSPTHLIKTRGQQATLRCSPISGHTSVYWYQQALGLGLQFLLWYDEGEERNRGNFPPRFSGRQFPNYSSELNVNALELEDSALYLCASSRKRGTEAFFGQGTRLTVV.

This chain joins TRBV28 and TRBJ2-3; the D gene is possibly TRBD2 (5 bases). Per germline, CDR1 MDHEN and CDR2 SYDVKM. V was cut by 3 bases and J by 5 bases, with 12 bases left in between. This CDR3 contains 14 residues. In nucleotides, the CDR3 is TGTGCCAGCAGTTTTGGGCCGAGGGAAGATACGCAGTATTTT. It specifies CASSFGPREDTQYF.

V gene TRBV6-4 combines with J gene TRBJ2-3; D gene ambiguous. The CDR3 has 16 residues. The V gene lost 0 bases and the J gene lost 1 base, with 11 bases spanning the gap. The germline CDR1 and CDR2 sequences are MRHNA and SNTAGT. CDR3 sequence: CASSDSVGQGTDTQYF. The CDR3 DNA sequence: TGTGCCAGCAGTGACTCCGTCGGTCAGGGCACAGATACGCAGTATTTT.

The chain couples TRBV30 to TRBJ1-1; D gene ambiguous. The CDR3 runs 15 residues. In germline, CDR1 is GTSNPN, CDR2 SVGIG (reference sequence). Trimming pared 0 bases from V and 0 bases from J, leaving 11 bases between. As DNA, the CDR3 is TGTGCCTGGAGTGTAGGTCCGAAAGTGAACACTGAAGCTTTCTTT. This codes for CAWSVGPKVNTEAFF.

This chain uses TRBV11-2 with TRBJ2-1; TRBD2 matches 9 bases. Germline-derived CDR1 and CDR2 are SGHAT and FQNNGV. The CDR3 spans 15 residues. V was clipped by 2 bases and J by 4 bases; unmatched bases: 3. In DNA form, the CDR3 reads TGTGCCAGCAGCTTACAAGCGGGAGGTTACAATGAGCAGTTCTTC. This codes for CASSLQAGGYNEQFF.

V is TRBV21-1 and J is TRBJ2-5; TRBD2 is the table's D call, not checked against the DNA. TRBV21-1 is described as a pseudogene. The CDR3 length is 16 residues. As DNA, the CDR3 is TGTGCCAGCAGCTTCGGACTAGCGGGAGGAAGAGAGACCCAGTACTTC. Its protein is CASSFGLAGGRETQYF.

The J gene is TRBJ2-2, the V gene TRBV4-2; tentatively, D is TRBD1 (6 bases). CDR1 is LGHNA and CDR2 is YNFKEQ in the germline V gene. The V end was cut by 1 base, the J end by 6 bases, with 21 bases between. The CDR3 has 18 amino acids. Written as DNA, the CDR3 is TGTGCCAGCAGCCAAGTTACAGGGTCCACGGGGTTAGCCGGGGAGCTGTTTTTT. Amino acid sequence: CASSQVTGSTGLAGELFF.

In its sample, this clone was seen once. CDR3 loop: CASSVVLAGVDTQYF. CDR3 coding DNA: TGTGCCAGCAGCGTAGTCCTAGCGGGAGTAGATACGCAGTATTTT. This chain uses TRBV9 with TRBJ2-3; 10 nucleotides align to TRBD2. Losses at the gene ends were 0 bases for V and 5 bases for J; bases not matched to a gene: 3. Germline CDR1 reads SGDLS; CDR2 reads YYNGEE. The CDR3 is 15 amino acids.

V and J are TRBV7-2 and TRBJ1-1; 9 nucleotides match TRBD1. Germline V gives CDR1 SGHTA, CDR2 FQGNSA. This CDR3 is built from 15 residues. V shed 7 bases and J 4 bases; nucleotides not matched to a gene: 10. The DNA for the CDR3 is TGTGCCAGCATTCCTCACCGGGACAGGGTCACTGAAGCTTTCTTT. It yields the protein CASIPHRDRVTEAFF.